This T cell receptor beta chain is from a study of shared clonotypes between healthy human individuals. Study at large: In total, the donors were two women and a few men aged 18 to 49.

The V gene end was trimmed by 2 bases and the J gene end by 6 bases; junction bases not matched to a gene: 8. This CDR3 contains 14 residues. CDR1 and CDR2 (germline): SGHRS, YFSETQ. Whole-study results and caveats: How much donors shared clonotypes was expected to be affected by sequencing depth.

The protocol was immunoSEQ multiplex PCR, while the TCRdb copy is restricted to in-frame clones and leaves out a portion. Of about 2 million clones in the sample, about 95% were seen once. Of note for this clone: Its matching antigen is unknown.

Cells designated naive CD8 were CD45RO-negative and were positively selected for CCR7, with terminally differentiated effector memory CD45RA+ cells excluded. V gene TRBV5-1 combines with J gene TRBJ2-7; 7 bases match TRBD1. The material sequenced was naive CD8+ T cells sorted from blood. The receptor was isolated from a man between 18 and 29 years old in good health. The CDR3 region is CASSFDRVGAEQYF. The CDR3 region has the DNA TGCGCCAGCAGCTTTGACAGGGTCGGGGCCGAGCAGTACTTC.